What follows are 11 T cell receptor beta chains derived from one specimen sequenced in a study of early stage breast cancer tumors. Sequenced by immunoSEQ multiplex PCR; TCRdb stores in-frame clones only, minus some. The data contain about 8,000 clones, approximately 67% of them singletons. The sample consisted of breast tumor tissue. These receptors were taken from a person between 65 and 79 years old with breast cancer.

V gene TRBV19 combines with J gene TRBJ2-7; 10 bases are shared with TRBD1. V was pared by 4 bases and J by 2 bases, with 2 bases of the junction left unmatched. The CDR3 consists of 14 residues. Germline V lookup: CDR1 LNHDA, CDR2 SQIVND (reference sequence). The CDR3 region has the DNA TGTGCCAGTAGTACAGGACAGGGGGCCTACGAGCAGTACTTC. Translation gives CASSTGQGAYEQYF.

Relative to its sample, this clone is medium-sized. The rearrangement joins TRBV10-3 to TRBJ1-2; the D is unclear. The CDR3 runs 14 residues. Trimming removed 4 bases from V and 4 bases from J, with 13 bases in between. Per germline, CDR1 ENHRY and CDR2 SYGVKD. For the CDR3, the DNA is TGTGCCATCAGTGGGGATCTTGGGAGCTATGGCTACACCTTC. Its translation: CAISGDLGSYGYTF.

This clone was found a few times. This chain connects TRBV4-2 to TRBJ2-7; the D gene is possibly TRBD2 (6 bases). Between the trimmed V and J ends, which lost 1 base and 0 bases, there was a span of 10 bases. The germline V gene has CDR1 LGHNA and CDR2 YNFKEQ. The CDR3 loop spans 15 amino acids. CDR3 residues: CASSQVDGSSYEQYF. The CDR3, as DNA: TGTGCCAGCAGCCAAGTCGACGGGAGCTCCTACGAGCAGTACTTC.

The V and J genes are TRBV11-2 and TRBJ1-2; the D is unclear. V lost 3 bases and J lost 5, with 7 bases in between. The CDR3 totals 12 residues. CDR1 SGHAT and CDR2 FQNNGV come from the germline V gene. The CDR3 DNA is TGTGCCAGCAGCTTCGTACAGTATGGCTACACCTTC. Its translation is CASSFVQYGYTF.

The chain carries TRBV2 and TRBJ2-7; perhaps TRBD2 as D (6 bases). Germline V lookup: CDR1 SNHLY, CDR2 FYNNEI. This CDR3 region has 12 residues. The V end was cut by 9 bases, the J end by 6 bases, with 15 bases between. In DNA, the CDR3 is TGTGCCAGGGGATCCAAGGGAGGCGAGCAGTACTTC. Its translation: CARGSKGGEQYF.

The V call is TRBV5-5, the J call TRBJ2-7, with a weak D call TRBD1 (6 bases). This CDR3 is built from 12 residues. Germline V gene lookup returns CDR1 SGHKS and CDR2 YYEKEE (reference sequence). V was cut by 4 bases and J by 3 bases, with 8 bases left in between. CDR3 coding DNA: TGTGCCAGCAGCCGACAGGTCTACGAGCAGTACTTC. Protein: CASSRQVYEQYF.

This clone has more than one count but fewer than ten. The chain employs TRBV7-3 and TRBJ2-7, with 9 nucleotides matching TRBD1. The CDR3 has 13 residues. Per the germline V gene, CDR1 is SGHTA and CDR2 is FQGTGA. V lost 3 bases, J lost 6 bases, and 3 bases stayed unmatched. The CDR3 DNA reads TGTGCCAGCAGCTTCGGACAGGGGTTCGAGCAGTACTTC. Translating it yields CASSFGQGFEQYF. Complete variable domain (other parts from reference TRBV7-3 and TRBJ2-7): GAGVSQTPSNKVTEKGKYVELRCDPISGHTALYWYRQSLGQGPEFLIYFQGTGAADDSGLPNDRFFAVRPEGSVSTLKIQRTERGDSAVYLCASSFGQGFEQYFGPGTRLTVT.

The chain links TRBV19 to TRBJ2-1; 7 bases line up with TRBD1. Germline-derived CDR1 and CDR2 are LNHDA and SQIVND (reference sequence). J lost 0 bases, V lost 4 bases, and 3 bases had no gene match. There are 15 residues in the CDR3. The CDR3 protein is CASSTTGVSYNEQFF. The CDR3 region has the DNA TGTGCCAGTAGTACCACAGGGGTCTCCTACAATGAGCAGTTCTTC.

By proportion, this clone is medium-sized (0.01 to 0.1%). The chain links TRBV5-6 to TRBJ2-7, with TRBD2 as a possible D gene (5 bases). The V end lost 1 base, the J end lost 2 bases, and 7 bases lay between the germline ends. The CDR3 has 13 amino acids. In germline, CDR1 is SGHDT, CDR2 YYEEEE. The chain's CDR3 is CASSLRGPYEQYF. The CDR3 region has the DNA TGTGCCAGCAGCTTGCGGGGTCCCTACGAGCAGTACTTC.

The rearrangement links TRBV15 to TRBJ1-1; TRBD1 matches at 8 bases. Trimming took 3 bases from V and 2 from J; bases not matched to a gene: 14. The CDR3 consists of 18 residues. Germline CDR1 is LNHNV and CDR2 is YYDKDF (reference sequence). CDR3 nucleotides: TGTGCCACCAGCAGGAAGGGCGGCAGGGGGCGCGGTAACACTGAAGCTTTCTTT. Its protein product is CATSRKGGRGRGNTEAFF.

The V gene is TRBV20-1, the J gene TRBJ1-4; D is perhaps TRBD1 (5 bases). The CDR3 contains 11 residues. Germline V CDR1 and CDR2: DFQATT, SNEGSKA (reference sequence). CDR3 amino acids: CVTPRGEKLFF. In DNA, the CDR3 is TGCGTAACCCCTAGGGGTGAAAAACTGTTTTTT.